A selection of T cell receptor beta chains follows, all from one sample in a study of blood T cell repertoires in COVID-19. Sequencing was performed with immunoSEQ multiplex PCR; in TCRdb, only in-frame clones are kept and a portion is missing. Altogether some 25,000 clones are present, 90% being singletons, with the ten largest covering roughly 10%. What was sequenced was peripheral blood. The receptors were gathered from a man between 70 and 80 years old with acute or convalescent COVID-19. Each CDR3 is given with its conserved first and last residue. A D gene is named only where the DNA matches it firmly. Clone sizes are given selectively: once, few, many, or a class where the clone is expanded.

j_call,d_call,v_call,clone_size,cdr3_nt,cdr3_aa
TRBJ2-1,TRBD1,TRBV9,few,TGTGCCAGCAGCGACCGGGACAGCAATGAGCAGTTCTTC,CASSDRDSNEQFF
TRBJ1-5,TRBD1,TRBV7-8,.,TGTGCCAGCAGCTTAGAGCTTCAATGGACAGGGACGGGGAGTCAGCCCCAGCATTTT,CASSLELQWTGTGSQPQHF
TRBJ2-5,.,TRBV7-2,.,TGTGCCAGCAGCGGCGGGACCCCGGAGACCCAGTACTTC,CASSGGTPETQYF
TRBJ2-7,.,TRBV18,once,TGTGCCAGCTCACCAAGCGATGGCAAAAGCGCCGCCGAGCAGTACTTC,CASSPSDGKSAAEQYF
TRBJ1-1,.,TRBV10-3,once,TGTGCCATCAGTGACTCCTCGACAGATTCCCAAGAAGCTTTCTTT,CAISDSSTDSQEAFF
TRBJ2-7,.,TRBV6-5,.,TGTGCCAGCAGTCCTATGCGGGTGGGAGTCTACGAGCAGTACTTC,CASSPMRVGVYEQYF
TRBJ2-3,.,TRBV9,.,TGTGCCAGCAGCCCCCTGACAGTGCCAGATACGCAGTATTTT,CASSPLTVPDTQYF
TRBJ2-1,TRBD2,TRBV27,.,TGTGCCAGCAGTTGGGCAGCGGGAGGGCCCGGCGCCTACAATGAGCAGTTCTTC,CASSWAAGGPGAYNEQFF
TRBJ2-1,TRBD2,TRBV9,once,TGTGCCAGCAGCGTAGCAACTAGCGGGATCGGTGAGCAGTTCTTC,CASSVATSGIGEQFF
TRBJ2-3,TRBD2,TRBV7-3,.,TGTGCCAGCAGTATAGCGGGAGCCCCAGATACGCAGTATTTT,CASSIAGAPDTQYF
TRBJ1-2,.,TRBV6-5,.,TGTGCCAGCAGTCGTTACCCGAGGGGAGGCTATGGCTACACCTTC,CASSRYPRGGYGYTF
TRBJ2-5,.,TRBV7-3,.,TGTGCCAGCAGCCCCTCGAGGGAGTGGGGTCAAGAGACCCAGTACTTC,CASSPSREWGQETQYF
TRBJ2-2,.,TRBV6-5,.,TGTGCCAGCTTAGGGGCAAGGGACACCGGGGAGCTGTTTTTT,CASLGARDTGELFF
TRBJ2-7,TRBD1,TRBV12-5,.,TGTGCTAGTGGGCCGGGACAGGGGCACTTAGAGCAGTACTTC,CASGPGQGHLEQYF
TRBJ2-1,.,TRBV27,.,TGTGCCAGCAGTACGGGGGACTTTTACAATGAGCAGTTCTTC,CASSTGDFYNEQFF
TRBJ2-1,.,TRBV27,.,TGTGCCAGCAGTTTGAGCCATCCCTCCTACAATGAGCAGTTCTTC,CASSLSHPSYNEQFF
TRBJ1-5,TRBD1,TRBV27,.,TGTGCCAGCAGTCCCTCGGGACAGCCGCTCAATCAGCCCCAGCATTTT,CASSPSGQPLNQPQHF
TRBJ1-6,.,TRBV7-9,.,TGTGCCAGCAGCTTAGACAGGGCGACAGGTGGAATTGGTTCACCCCTCCACTTT,CASSLDRATGGIGSPLHF